Below are 3 T cell receptor beta chains sequenced from a single sample in a study of T cell repertoires in cytomegalovirus infection. TCRdb reprocessed the reads with MiXCR, giving one entry per CDR3 protein. The top ten clones hold approximately 8% of a sample with about 360,000 distinct CDR3 sequences, about a sixth of them seen once. Material: PBMCs. The receptors stem from a human donor in good health (CMV status not recorded). Some clones in this sample may be carry-over from other donors' samples.

The V call is TRBV4-3, the J call TRBJ2-1; the match to TRBD2 covers 9 bases. After removal of 1 base from V and 1 base from J, the junction contained 17 bases not matched to a gene. Germline values: CDR1 LGHNA, CDR2 YSLEER. This CDR3 contains 21 residues. The CDR3 sequence is CASSQGPRAGGFTSSYNEQFF. The CDR3 DNA sequence: TGCGCCAGCAGCCAAGGCCCTAGAGCGGGAGGTTTTACTTCTTCCTACAATGAGCAGTTCTTC.

J is TRBJ2-6 and V is TRBV12-3 or TRBV12-4; D uncertain. V was clipped by 5 bases and J by 6 bases, with 5 bases between them. This CDR3 comprises 12 residues. CDR3 nucleotides: TGTGCCAGCAGTCCTCAGGCCAACGTCCTGACTTTC. It encodes CASSPQANVLTF.

The chain uses TRBV14 and TRBJ1-4; D remains unclear. Trimming left V 0 bases short and J 4 bases short, with 9 bases between. Looked up from germline, CDR1 is SGHDN and CDR2 is FVKESK. CDR3 length: 15 amino acids. For the CDR3, the DNA is TGTGCCAGCAGCCAAGAACGGCGGTTTAATGAAAAACTGTTTTTT. This codes for CASSQERRFNEKLFF. The full variable domain, completed using reference TRBV14 and TRBJ1-4, is EAGVTQFPSHSVIEKGQTVTLRCDPISGHDNLYWYRRVMGKEIKFLLHFVKESKQDESGMPNNRFLAERTGGTYSTLKVQPAELEDSGVYFCASSQERRFNEKLFFGSGTQLSVL.